This paragraph reports one T cell receptor (beta chain). This clone's antigen is unknown. No per-base quality is available; no much larger clone lies one base away. This sample is part of a study of shared clonotypes between healthy human individuals (dated by TCRdb to 2018 to 2020). For context, the study as a whole: Three men and a couple of women, aged 18 to 49 years, made up the cohort. The study deeply sequenced blood TCR repertoires of five healthy adults to estimate repertoire size and the extent of clonotype sharing between individuals. Between about 0.94 and 8.9 billion PBMCs per donor were obtained by leukapheresis. Per donor, three plates each were used for CD4 naive and CD4 memory, two for CD8 naive, and one for CD8 memory. To increase sequencing depth and limit assay-specific biases, TCR repertoire library preparation and sequencing were carried out by different laboratories using diverse techniques.

General study outcomes and caveats: Because the study included only a small number of donors, the genetic and exposure-history diversity represented was limited. Across a few donors, approximately 5% of naive CD4, around 3.5% of naive CD8, approximately 2.5% of memory CD4, and 0.4% of memory CD8 clonotypes were shared. Pairwise subsampling led to the expectation that sequencing depth would affect the degree of clonotype sharing among donors. Larger estimated clonotype richness was generally found for naive subsets than for memory subsets. Clonotypes shared by all four sorted-subset donors showed higher generation probabilities than non-shared clonotypes. Incomplete sequencing was indicated by rarefaction of sorted-subset datasets, despite the large sequencing depth. Sampling was restricted to blood, and TCR repertoires in tissues likely differ from the TCR repertoires found in blood.

Donors were healthy HIV-negative adults with no recently reported acute infections or vaccinations. Every donor was a Caucasian adult residing in Nashville, Tennessee, USA. CD4+ T cells were enriched through magnetic negative selection, after which naive cells were positively selected on CD45RA and the remaining negative fraction served as the memory subset. Blood was obtained by leukapheresis, after which PBMCs were separated by Ficoll-Histopaque density gradient centrifugation and cryopreserved in liquid nitrogen vapor phase. Purity and quantity of every magnetically sorted T cell population were checked by analytical flow cytometry. Each sorted fraction had its genomic DNA isolated and then quantified by UV absorbance on a Nanodrop 2000c. Using the deep immunoSEQ assay, TCR CDR3 regions were amplified from genomic DNA by multiplex PCR. Genomic DNA extracted from each cell subset was distributed evenly over all wells of several immunoSEQ 96-well plates, and each plate served as one replicate. For sorted subsets, about 200 ng genomic DNA, equal to 30,000 or so T cell genomes, was loaded into each replicate PCR. The purified libraries were quantified using a Qubit 3.0 fluorometer, sized with a Bioanalyzer 2100, and then quantified again using the KAPA Library Quantification kit. Every immunoSEQ 96-well plate was sequenced on a dedicated single-read 150-cycle Illumina NextSeq 550 flow cell. The source study handled its data this way. Because the immunoSEQ output held only junctional sequences and lacked quality scores, the filtering could not match the filtering applied to full-length reads. Sequences were annotated with PyIR, a Python wrapper for IgBLAST v1.9, and V/J genes and CDR3 were assigned using IMGT germline references. Reads with weak V/J assignments (E-value above 1e-6), missing CDR3, stop codons, out-of-frame junctions, or ambiguous translated residues were removed. A V3J clonotype was defined by an identical inferred V gene, J gene, and CDR3 amino acid sequence. Percentage overlap between repertoires was computed as shared unique clonotypes divided by the size of the smaller repertoire. Repertoire richness was assessed with RTK rarefaction, the Chao1 estimator, and Recon v2.1 estimates of unobserved clonotypes. OLGA was used to compute generation probabilities for all TCRbeta clonotypes that the gDNA method yielded from a few donors. This is the immuneACCESS table as TCRdb keeps it, with only in-frame sequences that have V and J called. A part of the clones is gone; compared with another copy, unresolved V genes explain less than half, and the rest is unexplained. That table furnishes V, J and clone size, whereas the DNA furnished D and trimming. The sample table contains 2,500,000 or so clones; only one count was recorded for over 85% of them. The ten largest clones take up roughly 0.14% of the sample.

The source is a man aged 18 to 29 in good health. Sequencing was carried out using naive CD4+ T cells sorted from blood. This sample's cell subset or site label indicates: CD45RA+ positively selected.

The CDR3 amino acid sequence is: CASSKQGESGNTIYF. The nucleotide sequence reads TGTGCCAGCAGTAAACAGGGGGAATCGGGAAACACCATATATTTT. The chain is encoded by TRBV6-6 joined to TRBJ1-3, with TRBD1 matching 8 junction bases. V is pruned by 5 bases and J by 4 bases, leaving 7 bases of the junction without a gene match. From the cysteine through the phenylalanine, the CDR3 covers 15 amino acids. This entry keeps only the CDR3 DNA: 45 bases, framed from base 1. CDR1 and CDR2 are read off the germline V gene (reference sequence) as MNHNY and SVGAGI.